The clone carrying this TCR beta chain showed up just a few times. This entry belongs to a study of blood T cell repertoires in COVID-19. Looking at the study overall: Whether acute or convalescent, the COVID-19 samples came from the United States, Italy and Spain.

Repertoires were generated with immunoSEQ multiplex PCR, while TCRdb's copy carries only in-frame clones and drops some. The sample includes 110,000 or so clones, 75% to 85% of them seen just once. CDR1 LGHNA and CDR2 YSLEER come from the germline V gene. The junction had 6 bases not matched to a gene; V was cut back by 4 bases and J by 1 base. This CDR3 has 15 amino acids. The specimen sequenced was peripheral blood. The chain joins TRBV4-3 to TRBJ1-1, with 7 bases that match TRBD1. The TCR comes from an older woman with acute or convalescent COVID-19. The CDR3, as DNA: TGCGCCAGCAGCCCTTTGTCAGGGGGGAACACTGAAGCTTTCTTT. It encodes CASSPLSGGNTEAFF.